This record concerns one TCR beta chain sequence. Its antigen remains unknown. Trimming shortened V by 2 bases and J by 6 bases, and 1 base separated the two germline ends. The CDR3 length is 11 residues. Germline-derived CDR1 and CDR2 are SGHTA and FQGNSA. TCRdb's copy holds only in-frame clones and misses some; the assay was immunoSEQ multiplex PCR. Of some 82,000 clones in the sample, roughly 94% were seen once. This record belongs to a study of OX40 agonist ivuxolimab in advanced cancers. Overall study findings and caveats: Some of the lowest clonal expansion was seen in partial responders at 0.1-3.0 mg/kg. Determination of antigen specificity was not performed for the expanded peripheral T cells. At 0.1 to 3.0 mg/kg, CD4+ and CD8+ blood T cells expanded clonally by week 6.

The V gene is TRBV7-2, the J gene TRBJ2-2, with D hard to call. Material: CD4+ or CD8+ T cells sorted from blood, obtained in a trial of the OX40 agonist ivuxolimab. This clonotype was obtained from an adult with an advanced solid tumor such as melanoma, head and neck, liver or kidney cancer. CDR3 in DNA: TGTGCCAGCAGCTTACCCGGGGAGCTGTTTTTT. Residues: CASSLPGELFF.